This passage covers 18 T cell receptor beta chains from one sample sequenced in a study of PD-1 blockade in classical Hodgkin lymphoma. Using immunoSEQ multiplex PCR, the repertoire was profiled, and TCRdb retains in-frame clones only, with some absent. Of 95,000 to 100,000 clones in the sample, about 89% are singletons; the top ten hold approximately 6.3%. Every patient experienced relapse after autologous stem cell transplantation, and brentuximab vedotin exposure varied. Sequenced material: peripheral blood mononuclear cells (PBMCs), taken before the second cycle of nivolumab. These receptors originate from a human donor with classical Hodgkin lymphoma.

This chain uses TRBV28 with TRBJ1-4, with 7 positions matching TRBD1. The CDR3 is 14 amino acids. V lost 6 bases to trimming and J lost 8 bases; unmatched junction nucleotides: 9. Germline V CDR1 and CDR2: MDHEN, SYDVKM. The CDR3 DNA is TGTGCCAGCAGCCGTACAGGGGAGGGGGAAAAACTGTTTTTT. It specifies CASSRTGEGEKLFF.

J is TRBJ2-7 and V is TRBV7-2, with 9 bases identical to TRBD2. The CDR3 extends over 16 amino acids. Germline CDR1 reads SGHTA; CDR2 reads FQGNSA. V shed 5 bases, J shed 4 bases, and the junction held 12 bases outside the gene matches. CDR3 protein: CASSTGRRGGVYEQYF. In nucleotides, the CDR3 is TGTGCCAGCAGCACAGGACGGCGGGGGGGCGTGTACGAGCAGTACTTC. The full variable domain, with the rest looked up from reference TRBV7-2 and TRBJ2-7, is GAGVSQSPSNKVTEKGKDVELRCDPISGHTALYWYRQSLGQGLEFLIYFQGNSAPDKSGLPSDRFSAERTGGSVSTLTIQRTQQEDSAVYLCASSTGRRGGVYEQYFGPGTRLTVT.

The rearrangement joins TRBV30 to TRBJ1-1; 8 bases match TRBD1. This CDR3 comprises 14 residues. The germline V gene has CDR1 GTSNPN and CDR2 SVGIG (reference sequence). With 1 base clipped from V and 4 bases from J, the junction kept 5 bases outside the gene matches. In DNA form, the CDR3 reads TGTGCCTGGAGTGGACCAGGGGGCCTCACTGAAGCTTTCTTT. Protein sequence: CAWSGPGGLTEAFF. Drawing the rest from reference TRBV30 and TRBJ1-1, the complete variable domain is SQTIHQWPATLVQPVGSPLSLECTVEGTSNPNLYWYRQAAGRGLQLLFYSVGIGQISSEVPQNLSASRPQDRQFILSSKKLLLSDSGFYLCAWSGPGGLTEAFFGQGTRLTVV.

The chain combines TRBV19 with TRBJ1-6, with 7 bases matching TRBD1. CDR3 size: 16 residues. CDR1 and CDR2 (germline): LNHDA, SQIVND (reference sequence). V lost 1 base, J lost 5 bases, and 5 bases stayed unmatched. CDR3 nucleotides: TGTGCCAGTAGTATAGGAGGACAGGCAGATAATTCACCCCTCCACTTT. Protein: CASSIGGQADNSPLHF.

This clone has only a few counts. This chain links TRBV7-3 with TRBJ1-3, with 7 bases matching TRBD1. Germline-derived CDR1 and CDR2 are SGHTA and FQGTGA. V shed 5 bases, J shed 4 bases, and the junction held 8 bases outside the gene matches. The CDR3 is 15 amino acids. The DNA for the CDR3 is TGTGCCAGCAGCCTTAGGGGGCAGGAAGGAAACACCATATATTTT. Its protein product is CASSLRGQEGNTIYF. The full variable domain, completed using reference TRBV7-3 and TRBJ1-3, is GAGVSQTPSNKVTEKGKYVELRCDPISGHTALYWYRQSLGQGPEFLIYFQGTGAADDSGLPNDRFFAVRPEGSVSTLKIQRTERGDSAVYLCASSLRGQEGNTIYFGEGSWLTVV.

This chain joins TRBV19 and TRBJ1-1, with a weak D call TRBD1 (5 bases). This CDR3 region has 18 residues. Germline assignment: CDR1 LNHDA and CDR2 SQIVND (reference sequence). Trimming pared 9 bases from V and 0 bases from J, leaving 26 bases between. In DNA, the CDR3 is TGTGCCAGCCGCTATGATTCTATGGGGGTTTTCGTGAACACTGAAGCTTTCTTT. Protein product: CASRYDSMGVFVNTEAFF. Using reference TRBV19 and TRBJ1-1 for the parts outside the CDR3, the full variable domain is DGGITQSPKYLFRKEGQNVTLSCEQNLNHDAMYWYRQDPGQGLRLIYYSQIVNDFQKGDIAEGYSVSREKKESFPLTVTSAQKNPTAFYLCASRYDSMGVFVNTEAFFGQGTRLTVV.

The gene calls are TRBV6-5 and TRBJ1-2, with D possibly matching TRBD1 (5 bases). Germline CDR1 and CDR2: MNHEY and SVGAGI. V shed 7 bases and J shed 8 bases, with 14 bases lying between them. This CDR3 has 12 amino acids. The CDR3 region has the DNA TGTGCCAGCAACTCCTGGGGGGAGGGCTACACCTTC. Amino acid sequence: CASNSWGEGYTF.

This rearrangement joins TRBV6-6 to TRBJ2-7; D might be TRBD2 (6 bases). The germline V and J ends were trimmed by 7 bases and 5 bases, with 21 bases remaining between them. Germline assignment: CDR1 MNHNY and CDR2 SVGAGI (reference sequence). CDR3 size: 15 residues. The CDR3 loop reads CASKVGLASPNEQYF. The CDR3 DNA is TGTGCCAGCAAAGTAGGGCTAGCGTCCCCCAACGAGCAGTACTTC.

The CDR3 DNA follows: TGCGCCAGCAGCCCCGACAGGGGGATCCATGGCTACACCTTC. Its translation: CASSPDRGIHGYTF. The V call is TRBV5-1, the J call TRBJ1-2; 9 nucleotides align to TRBD1. Trimming at V came to 4 bases and at J to 6 bases, leaving 7 bases not matched to a gene. From germline, CDR1 is SGHRS and CDR2 YFSETQ. The CDR3 sequence is 14 residues long.

The chain uses TRBV4-2 and TRBJ2-2, with 9 bases fitting TRBD1. Trimming at V came to 1 base and at J to 6 bases, leaving 12 bases not matched to a gene. Germline V gene sequence: CDR1 LGHNA, CDR2 YNFKEQ. The CDR3 has 18 residues. CDR3: CASSQVLTGQGVSGELFF. The CDR3 nucleotides read TGTGCCAGCAGCCAAGTTTTAACGGGACAGGGTGTGTCCGGGGAGCTGTTTTTT.

The chain recombines TRBV2 with TRBJ1-5; D may be TRBD1 (5 bases). This CDR3 region has 14 residues. With 7 bases removed from V and 0 bases from J, the gap between germline ends came to 10 bases. Germline lookup yields CDR1 SNHLY and CDR2 FYNNEI. Here the CDR3 reads CASNQGDSNQPQHF. The CDR3 coding sequence is TGTGCCAGCAACCAGGGCGATAGCAATCAGCCCCAGCATTTT.

The chain recombines TRBV5-4 with TRBJ2-1; 7 nucleotides match TRBD1. V was pared by 2 bases and J by 2 bases, with 4 bases of the junction left unmatched. The CDR3 is made up of 15 amino acids. Germline assignment: CDR1 SGHNT and CDR2 YYREEE (reference sequence). CDR3 amino acids: CASSFTGAPYNEQFF. The CDR3 coding sequence is TGTGCCAGCAGCTTCACAGGGGCCCCCTACAATGAGCAGTTCTTC.

V gene TRBV29-1 combines with J gene TRBJ2-7; D is ambiguous. Trimming shortened V by 6 bases and J by 6 bases, and 21 bases separated the two germline ends. Germline values: CDR1 SQVTM, CDR2 ANQGSEA. The CDR3 runs to 14 residues. CDR3 sequence (DNA): TGCAGCGTGGTCCCCGGGCTACCTCCGGGCGAGCAGTACTTC. Amino acids: CSVVPGLPPGEQYF.

The CDR3, as DNA: TGTGCCAGCAGCCCGGGTACAGGACTCAGCTACACCTTC. Amino acids: CASSPGTGLSYTF. This chain joins TRBV5-6 and TRBJ1-2, with a weak D call TRBD1 (5 bases). Between the trimmed V and J ends, which lost 4 bases and 9 bases, there was a span of 16 bases. This CDR3 region has 13 residues. The germline gives CDR1 SGHDT, CDR2 YYEEEE.

V gene TRBV29-1 combines with J gene TRBJ2-2; D possibly corresponds to TRBD1 (6 bases). The CDR3 contains 12 residues. Per the germline V gene, CDR1 is SQVTM and CDR2 is ANQGSEA. The V gene lost 4 bases and the J gene lost 5 bases, with 8 bases spanning the gap. CDR3 sequence: CSVVRGTGELFF. The CDR3 DNA follows: TGCAGCGTTGTCAGGGGTACCGGGGAGCTGTTTTTT.

The chain links TRBV7-7 to TRBJ2-2; D is uncertain. The germline CDR1 and CDR2 sequences are SSHAT and FNYEAQ (reference sequence). V was cut by 5 bases and J by 7 bases, with 20 bases left in between. The CDR3 loop spans 16 amino acids. CDR3 in amino acids: CASSLHTGPSGGELFF. As DNA, the CDR3 is TGTGCCAGCAGCCTTCACACCGGGCCCTCGGGCGGGGAGCTGTTTTTT.

The chain employs TRBV6-4 and TRBJ2-5; the D gene is possibly TRBD1 (5 bases). The CDR3 contains 14 residues. Trimming stripped 4 bases from V and 4 bases from J, with 13 bases between. Germline CDR1 is MRHNA and CDR2 is SNTAGT. Here the CDR3 DNA reads TGTGCCAGCAGTGGGGGCAGGGTAGGAGAGACCCAGTACTTC. It specifies CASSGGRVGETQYF.

This clone was detected only once. The V call is TRBV19, the J call TRBJ2-2; possible D gene TRBD2, 5 bases. The CDR3 spans 14 residues. CDR1 is LNHDA, CDR2 SQIVND, per germline (reference sequence). Deletions cut 3 bases from V and 6 bases from J, with 11 bases between. CDR3 loop: CASSMGGPAGELFF. The CDR3 DNA reads as TGTGCCAGTAGTATGGGCGGGCCCGCCGGGGAGCTGTTTTTT.